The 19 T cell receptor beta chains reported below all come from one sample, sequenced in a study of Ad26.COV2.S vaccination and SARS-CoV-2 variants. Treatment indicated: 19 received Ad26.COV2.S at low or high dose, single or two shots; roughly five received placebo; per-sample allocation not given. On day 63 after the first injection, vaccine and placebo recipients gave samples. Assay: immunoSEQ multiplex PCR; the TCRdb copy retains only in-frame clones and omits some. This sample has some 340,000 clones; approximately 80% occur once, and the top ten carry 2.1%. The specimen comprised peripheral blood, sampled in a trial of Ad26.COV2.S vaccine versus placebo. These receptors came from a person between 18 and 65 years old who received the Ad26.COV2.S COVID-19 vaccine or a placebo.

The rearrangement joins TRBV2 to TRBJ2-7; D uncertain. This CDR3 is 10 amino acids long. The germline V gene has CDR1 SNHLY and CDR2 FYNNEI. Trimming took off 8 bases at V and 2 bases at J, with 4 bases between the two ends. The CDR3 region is CASGPYEQYF. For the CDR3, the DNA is TGTGCCAGCGGCCCCTACGAGCAGTACTTC. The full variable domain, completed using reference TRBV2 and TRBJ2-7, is EPEVTQTPSHQVTQMGQEVILRCVPISNHLYFYWYRQILGQKVEFLVSFYNNEISEKSEIFDDQFSVERPDGSNFTLKIRSTKLEDSAMYFCASGPYEQYFGPGTRLTVT.

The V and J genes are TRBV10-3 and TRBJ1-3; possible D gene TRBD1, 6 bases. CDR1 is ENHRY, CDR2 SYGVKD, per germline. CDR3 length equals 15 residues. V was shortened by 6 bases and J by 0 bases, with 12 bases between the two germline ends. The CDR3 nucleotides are TGTGCCATCAGCCCGACAGGCCTCTCTGGAAACACCATATATTTT. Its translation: CAISPTGLSGNTIYF.

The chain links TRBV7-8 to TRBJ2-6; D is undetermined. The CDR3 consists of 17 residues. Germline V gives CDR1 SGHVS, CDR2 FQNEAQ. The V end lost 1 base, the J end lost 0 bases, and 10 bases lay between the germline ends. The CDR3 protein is CASSLVGQSSGANVLTF. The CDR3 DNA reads TGTGCCAGCAGCTTAGTCGGGCAGTCCTCTGGGGCCAACGTCCTGACTTTC.

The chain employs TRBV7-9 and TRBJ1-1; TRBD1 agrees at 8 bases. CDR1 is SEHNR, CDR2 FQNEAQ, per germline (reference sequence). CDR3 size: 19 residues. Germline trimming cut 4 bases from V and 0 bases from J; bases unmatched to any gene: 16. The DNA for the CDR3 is TGTGCCAGCAGCTCCAGACAGGGGCTAACCGTCGCCATGAACACTGAAGCTTTCTTT. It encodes CASSSRQGLTVAMNTEAFF.

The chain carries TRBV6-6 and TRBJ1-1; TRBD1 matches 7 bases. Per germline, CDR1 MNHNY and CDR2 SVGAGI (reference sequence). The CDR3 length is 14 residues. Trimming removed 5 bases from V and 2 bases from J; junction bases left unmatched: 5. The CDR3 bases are TGTGCCAGCAGTCGTCAGGGGGATAACACTGAAGCTTTCTTT. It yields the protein CASSRQGDNTEAFF.

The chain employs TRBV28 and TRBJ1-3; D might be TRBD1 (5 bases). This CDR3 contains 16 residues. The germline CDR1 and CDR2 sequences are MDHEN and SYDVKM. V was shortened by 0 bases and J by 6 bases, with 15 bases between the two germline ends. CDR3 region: CASSLWKGTIENTIYF. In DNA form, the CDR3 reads TGTGCCAGCAGTTTATGGAAGGGGACTATTGAAAACACCATATATTTT.

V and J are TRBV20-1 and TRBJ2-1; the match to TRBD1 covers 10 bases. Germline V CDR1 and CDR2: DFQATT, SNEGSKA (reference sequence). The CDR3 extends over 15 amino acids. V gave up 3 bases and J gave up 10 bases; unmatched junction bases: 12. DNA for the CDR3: TGCAGTGCTAGTCCCGGACAGGGGGTGGGCAGGGAGCAGTTCTTC. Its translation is CSASPGQGVGREQFF.

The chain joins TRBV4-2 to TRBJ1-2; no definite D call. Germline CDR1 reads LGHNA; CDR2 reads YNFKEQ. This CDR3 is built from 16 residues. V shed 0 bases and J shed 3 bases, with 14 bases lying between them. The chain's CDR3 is CASSQEGSRGDYGYTF. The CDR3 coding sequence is TGTGCCAGCAGCCAAGAGGGCAGCCGAGGAGACTATGGCTACACCTTC.

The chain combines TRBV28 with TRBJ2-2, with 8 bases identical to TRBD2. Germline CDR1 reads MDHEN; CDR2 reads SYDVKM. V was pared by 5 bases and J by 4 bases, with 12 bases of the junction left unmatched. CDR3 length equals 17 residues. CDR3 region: CASSGTTSGRITGELFF. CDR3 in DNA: TGTGCCAGCAGTGGGACAACTAGCGGAAGAATCACCGGGGAGCTGTTTTTT.

CDR3 residues: CASSPAGSYDGYTF. CDR3 sequence (DNA): TGTGCCAGCTCACCGGCAGGATCTTATGATGGCTACACCTTC. This chain joins TRBV18 and TRBJ1-2; D gene ambiguous. From germline, CDR1 is KGHSH and CDR2 LQKENI. The CDR3 is made up of 14 amino acids. V was trimmed by 3 bases and J by 6 bases, leaving 14 bases between them.

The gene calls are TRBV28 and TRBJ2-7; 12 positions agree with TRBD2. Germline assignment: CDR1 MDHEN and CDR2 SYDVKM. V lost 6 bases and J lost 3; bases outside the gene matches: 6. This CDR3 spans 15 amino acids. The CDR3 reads CASRGLAGTLYEQYF. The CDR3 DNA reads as TGTGCCAGCAGAGGACTAGCGGGGACCCTCTACGAGCAGTACTTC. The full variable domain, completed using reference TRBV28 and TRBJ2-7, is DVKVTQSSRYLVKRTGEKVFLECVQDMDHENMFWYRQDPGLGLRLIYFSYDVKMKEKGDIPEGYSVSREKKERFSLILESASTNQTSMYLCASRGLAGTLYEQYFGPGTRLTVT.

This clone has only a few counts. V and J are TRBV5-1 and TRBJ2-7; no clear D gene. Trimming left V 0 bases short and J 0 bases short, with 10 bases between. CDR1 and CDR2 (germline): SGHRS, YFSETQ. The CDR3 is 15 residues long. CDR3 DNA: TGCGCCAGCAGCTTGGAGGGTCCTCCCTCCTACGAGCAGTACTTC. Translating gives CASSLEGPPSYEQYF.

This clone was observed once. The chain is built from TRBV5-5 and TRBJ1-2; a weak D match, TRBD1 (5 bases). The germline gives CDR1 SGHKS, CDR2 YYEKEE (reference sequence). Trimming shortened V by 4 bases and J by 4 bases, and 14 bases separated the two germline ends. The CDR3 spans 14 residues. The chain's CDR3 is CASSLGVATYGYTF. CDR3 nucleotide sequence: TGTGCCAGCAGCCTGGGGGTTGCGACCTATGGCTACACCTTC.

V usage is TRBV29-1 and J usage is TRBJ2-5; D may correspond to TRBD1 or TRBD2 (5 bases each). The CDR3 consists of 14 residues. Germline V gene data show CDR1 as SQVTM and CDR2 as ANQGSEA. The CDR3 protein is CSLSAGATQETQYF. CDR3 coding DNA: TGCAGTCTTTCCGCCGGGGCCACGCAAGAGACCCAGTACTTC.

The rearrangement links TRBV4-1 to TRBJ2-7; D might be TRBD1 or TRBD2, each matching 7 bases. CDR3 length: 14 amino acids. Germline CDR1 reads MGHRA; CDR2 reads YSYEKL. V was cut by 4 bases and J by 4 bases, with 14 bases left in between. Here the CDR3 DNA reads TGCGCCAGCAGCCCCAGGGAGGGGGCTTACGAGCAGTACTTC. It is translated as CASSPREGAYEQYF.

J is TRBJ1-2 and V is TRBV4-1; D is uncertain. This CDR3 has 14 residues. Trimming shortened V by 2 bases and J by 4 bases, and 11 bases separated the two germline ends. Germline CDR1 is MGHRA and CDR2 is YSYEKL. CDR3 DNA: TGCGCCAGCAGCCAAATTCTCGACGGCTATGGCTACACCTTC. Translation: CASSQILDGYGYTF.

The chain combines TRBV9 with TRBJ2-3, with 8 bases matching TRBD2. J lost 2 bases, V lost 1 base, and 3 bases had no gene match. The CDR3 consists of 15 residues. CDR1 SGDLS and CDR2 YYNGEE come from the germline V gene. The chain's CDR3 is CASSVTSGYTDTQYF. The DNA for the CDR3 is TGTGCCAGCAGCGTAACTAGCGGATACACAGATACGCAGTATTTT.

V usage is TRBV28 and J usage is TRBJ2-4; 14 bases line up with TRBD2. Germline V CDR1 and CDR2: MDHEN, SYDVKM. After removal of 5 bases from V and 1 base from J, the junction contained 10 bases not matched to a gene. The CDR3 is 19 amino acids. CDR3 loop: CASSLEGLAGEGAKNIQYF. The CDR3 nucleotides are TGTGCCAGCAGTCTCGAGGGACTAGCGGGGGAGGGGGCCAAAAACATTCAGTACTTC.

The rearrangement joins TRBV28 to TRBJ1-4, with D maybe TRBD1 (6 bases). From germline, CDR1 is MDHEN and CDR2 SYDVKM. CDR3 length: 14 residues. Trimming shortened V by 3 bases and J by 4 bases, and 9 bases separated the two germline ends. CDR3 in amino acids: CASSLGAVNEKLFF. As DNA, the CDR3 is TGTGCCAGCAGTTTGGGGGCGGTTAATGAAAAACTGTTTTTT.